This T cell receptor (beta chain) is drawn from a study of beta chain features in type 1 diabetes. In the study overall: Age and gender were similar between patients and healthy donors, as were cell yields.

About this clone: The antigen is unknown.

Study-wide findings and caveats: Type 1 diabetes patients showed fewer insertions and more deletions at VDJ junctions.

The whole isolated RNA underwent reverse transcription, so sequencing captured expressed TCRB transcripts. Profiling relied on immunoSEQ multiplex PCR, and the TCRdb table lists in-frame clones only, not all of them. The top ten clones hold 2% to 2.5% of a sample with 150,000 to 200,000 clones, roughly 9% of them seen once. The germline V gene has CDR1 MNHNS and CDR2 SASEGT. The CDR3 contains 14 residues. J lost 3 bases, V lost 7 bases, and 3 bases had no gene match. Sequencing was performed on central memory CD4+ T cells from blood. The rearrangement uses TRBV6-1 and TRBJ2-2; TRBD1 agrees at 9 bases. This receptor was taken from a woman under 30 in good health. The CDR3 here is CASNGQGYTGELFF. The CDR3 DNA is TGTGCCAGCAACGGACAGGGGTACACCGGGGAGCTGTTTTTT.